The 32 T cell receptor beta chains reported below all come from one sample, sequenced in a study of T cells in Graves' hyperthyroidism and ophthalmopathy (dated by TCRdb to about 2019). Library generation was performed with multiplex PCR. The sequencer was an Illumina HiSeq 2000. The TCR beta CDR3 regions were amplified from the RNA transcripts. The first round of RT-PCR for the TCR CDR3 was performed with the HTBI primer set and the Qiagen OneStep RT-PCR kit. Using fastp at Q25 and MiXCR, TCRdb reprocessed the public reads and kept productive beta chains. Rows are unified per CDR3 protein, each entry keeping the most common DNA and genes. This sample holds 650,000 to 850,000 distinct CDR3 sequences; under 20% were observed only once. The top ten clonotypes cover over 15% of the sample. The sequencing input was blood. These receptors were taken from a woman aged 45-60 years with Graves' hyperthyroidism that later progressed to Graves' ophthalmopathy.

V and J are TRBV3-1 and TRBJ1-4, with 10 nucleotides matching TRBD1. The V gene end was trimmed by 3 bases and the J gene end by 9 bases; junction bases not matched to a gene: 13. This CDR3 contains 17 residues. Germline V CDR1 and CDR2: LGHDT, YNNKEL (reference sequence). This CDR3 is CASSQNRQGAIGQKLFF. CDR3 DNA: TGTGCCAGCAGCCAGAATAGACAGGGGGCGATTGGGCAAAAACTGTTTTTT. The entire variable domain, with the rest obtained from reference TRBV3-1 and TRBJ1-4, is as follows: DTAVSQTPKYLVTQMGNDKSIKCEQNLGHDTMYWYKQDSKKFLKIMFSYNNKELIINETVPNRFSPKSPDKAHLNLHINSLELGDSAVYFCASSQNRQGAIGQKLFFGSGTQLSVL.

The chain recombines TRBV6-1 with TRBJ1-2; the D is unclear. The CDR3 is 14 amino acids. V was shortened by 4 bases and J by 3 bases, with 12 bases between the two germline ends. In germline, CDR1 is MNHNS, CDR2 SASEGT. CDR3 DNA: TGTGCCAGCAGTGGCCAGGCGCGAGACTATGGCTACACCTTC. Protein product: CASSGQARDYGYTF.

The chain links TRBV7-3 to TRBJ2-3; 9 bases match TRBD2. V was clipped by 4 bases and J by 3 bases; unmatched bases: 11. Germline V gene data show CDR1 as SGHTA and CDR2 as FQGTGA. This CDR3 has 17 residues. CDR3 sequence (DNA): TGTGCCAGCAGCTCGAGGGGCGGGGGGGCACGAACAGATACGCAGTATTTT. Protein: CASSSRGGGARTDTQYF.

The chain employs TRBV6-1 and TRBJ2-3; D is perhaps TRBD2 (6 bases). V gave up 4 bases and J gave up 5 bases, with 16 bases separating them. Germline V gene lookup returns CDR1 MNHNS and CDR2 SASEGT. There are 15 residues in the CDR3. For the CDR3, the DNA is TGTGCCAGCAGTGCCTGGGACTCGGGGCGAGATACGCAGTATTTT. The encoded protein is CASSAWDSGRDTQYF.

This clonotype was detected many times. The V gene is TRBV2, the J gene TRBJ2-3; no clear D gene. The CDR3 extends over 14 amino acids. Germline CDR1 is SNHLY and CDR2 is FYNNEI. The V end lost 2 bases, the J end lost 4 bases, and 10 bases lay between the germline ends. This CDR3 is CASSEHAAPDTQYF. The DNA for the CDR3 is TGTGCCAGCAGTGAACATGCGGCCCCAGATACGCAGTATTTT.

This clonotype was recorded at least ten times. In nucleotides, the CDR3 is TGTGCCAGCTCCCCGGACCTGGACAGGGCCCATGAGCAGTTCTTC. Translating it yields CASSPDLDRAHEQFF. The chain is built from TRBV18 and TRBJ2-1, with 8 bases that match TRBD1. Germline V gives CDR1 KGHSH, CDR2 LQKENI. V lost 6 bases and J lost 8; bases outside the gene matches: 12. The CDR3 is made up of 15 amino acids.

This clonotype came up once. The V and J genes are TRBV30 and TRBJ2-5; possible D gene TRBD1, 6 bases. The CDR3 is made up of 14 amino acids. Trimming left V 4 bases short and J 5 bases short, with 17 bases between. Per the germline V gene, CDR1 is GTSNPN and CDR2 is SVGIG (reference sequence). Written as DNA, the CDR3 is TGTGCCTGGAAGGCAGACAGGTGGAGGGAGACCCAGTACTTC. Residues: CAWKADRWRETQYF.

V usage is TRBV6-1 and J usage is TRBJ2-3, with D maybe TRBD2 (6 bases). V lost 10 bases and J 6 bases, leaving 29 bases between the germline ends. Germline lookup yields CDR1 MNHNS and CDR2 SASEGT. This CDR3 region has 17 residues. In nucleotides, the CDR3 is TGTGCCATCGGGGCAGGGAAGTCAACGGGGGTGGGGGATACGCAGTATTTT. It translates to CAIGAGKSTGVGDTQYF.

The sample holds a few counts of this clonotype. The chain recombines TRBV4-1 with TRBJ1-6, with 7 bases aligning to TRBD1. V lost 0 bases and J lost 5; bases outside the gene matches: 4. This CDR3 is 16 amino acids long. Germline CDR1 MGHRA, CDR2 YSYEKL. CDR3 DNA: TGCGCCAGCAGCCAAGATCGAGGGGGCCATAATTCACCCCTCCACTTT. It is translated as CASSQDRGGHNSPLHF.

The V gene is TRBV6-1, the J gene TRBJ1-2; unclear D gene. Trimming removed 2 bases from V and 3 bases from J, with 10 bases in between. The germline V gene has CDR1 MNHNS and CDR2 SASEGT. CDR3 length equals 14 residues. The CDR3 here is CASSETGSDYGYTF. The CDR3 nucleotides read TGTGCCAGCAGTGAAACCGGATCGGACTATGGCTACACCTTC.

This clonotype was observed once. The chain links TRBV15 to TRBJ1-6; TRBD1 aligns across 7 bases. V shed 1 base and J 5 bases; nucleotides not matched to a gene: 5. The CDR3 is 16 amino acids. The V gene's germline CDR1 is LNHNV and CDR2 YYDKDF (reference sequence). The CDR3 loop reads CATSRADRADNSPLHF. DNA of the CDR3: TGTGCCACCAGCAGAGCAGACAGGGCAGATAATTCACCCCTCCACTTT.

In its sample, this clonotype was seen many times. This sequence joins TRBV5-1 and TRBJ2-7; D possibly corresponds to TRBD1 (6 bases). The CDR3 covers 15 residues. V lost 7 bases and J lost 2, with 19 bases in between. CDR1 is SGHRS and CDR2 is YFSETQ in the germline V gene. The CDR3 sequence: CASGETGTRAYEQYF. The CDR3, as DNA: TGCGCCAGCGGGGAGACCGGGACAAGAGCCTACGAGCAGTACTTC.

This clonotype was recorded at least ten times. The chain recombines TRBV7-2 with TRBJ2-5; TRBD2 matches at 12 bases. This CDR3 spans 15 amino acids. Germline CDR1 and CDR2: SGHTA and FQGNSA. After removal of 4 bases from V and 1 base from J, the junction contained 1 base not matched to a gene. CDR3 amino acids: CASSSTSGGQETQYF. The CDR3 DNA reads TGTGCCAGCAGCTCGACTAGCGGGGGCCAAGAGACCCAGTACTTC.

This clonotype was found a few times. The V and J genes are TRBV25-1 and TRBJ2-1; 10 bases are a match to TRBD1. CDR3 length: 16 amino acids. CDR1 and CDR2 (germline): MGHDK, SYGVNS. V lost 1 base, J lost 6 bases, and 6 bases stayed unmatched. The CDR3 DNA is TGTGCCAGCAGTGAATCGGGACAGGGGTCCCTCAATGAGCAGTTCTTC. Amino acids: CASSESGQGSLNEQFF.

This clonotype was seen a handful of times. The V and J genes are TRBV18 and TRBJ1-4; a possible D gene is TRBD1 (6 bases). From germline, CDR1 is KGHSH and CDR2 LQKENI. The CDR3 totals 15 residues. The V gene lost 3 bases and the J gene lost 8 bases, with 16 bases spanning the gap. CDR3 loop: CASSPGRGAKEKLFF. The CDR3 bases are TGTGCCAGCTCACCCGGGAGGGGGGCGAAGGAAAAACTGTTTTTT.

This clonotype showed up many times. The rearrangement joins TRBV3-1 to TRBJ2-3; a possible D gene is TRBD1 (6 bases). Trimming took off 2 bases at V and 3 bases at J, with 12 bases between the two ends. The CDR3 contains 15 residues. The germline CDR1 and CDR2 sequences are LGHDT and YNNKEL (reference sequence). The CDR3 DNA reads TGTGCCAGCAGCCAATATTCTACAGGGACAGATACGCAGTATTTT. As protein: CASSQYSTGTDTQYF.

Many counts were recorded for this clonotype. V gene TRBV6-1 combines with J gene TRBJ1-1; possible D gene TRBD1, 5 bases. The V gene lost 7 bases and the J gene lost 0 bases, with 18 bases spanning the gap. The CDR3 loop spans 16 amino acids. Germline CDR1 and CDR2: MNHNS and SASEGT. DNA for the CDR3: TGTGCCAGCACCCGGAGGGGCGGGGGTATGAACACTGAAGCTTTCTTT. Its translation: CASTRRGGGMNTEAFF.

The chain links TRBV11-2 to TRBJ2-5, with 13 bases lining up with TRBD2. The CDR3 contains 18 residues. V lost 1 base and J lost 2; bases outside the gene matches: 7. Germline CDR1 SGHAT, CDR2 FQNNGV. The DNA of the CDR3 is TGTGCCAGCAGCTTAGGATCGACTAGCGGGGGGAATCAAGAGACCCAGTACTTC. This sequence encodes CASSLGSTSGGNQETQYF.

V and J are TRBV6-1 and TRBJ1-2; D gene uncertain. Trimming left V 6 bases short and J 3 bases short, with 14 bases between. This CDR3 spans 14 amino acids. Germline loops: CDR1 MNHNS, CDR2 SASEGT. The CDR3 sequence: CASSQRWRDYGYTF. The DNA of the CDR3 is TGTGCCAGCAGCCAACGTTGGAGAGACTATGGCTACACCTTC.

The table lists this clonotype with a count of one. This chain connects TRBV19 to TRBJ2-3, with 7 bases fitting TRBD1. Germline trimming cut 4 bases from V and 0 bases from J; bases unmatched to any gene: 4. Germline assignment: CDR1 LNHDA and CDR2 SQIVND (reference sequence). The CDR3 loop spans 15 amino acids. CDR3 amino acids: CASSKGATSTDTQYF. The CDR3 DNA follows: TGTGCCAGTAGTAAGGGGGCGACTAGCACAGATACGCAGTATTTT.

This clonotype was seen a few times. The DNA for the CDR3 is TGTGCCAGCAGCTTGGTGGGGCGCAGGGAGACCCAGTACTTC. Encoded protein: CASSLVGRRETQYF. V usage is TRBV5-6 and J usage is TRBJ2-5; D might be TRBD1 (5 bases). V lost 0 bases and J 5 bases, leaving 11 bases between the germline ends. Per the germline V gene, CDR1 is SGHDT and CDR2 is YYEEEE. The CDR3 has 14 residues.

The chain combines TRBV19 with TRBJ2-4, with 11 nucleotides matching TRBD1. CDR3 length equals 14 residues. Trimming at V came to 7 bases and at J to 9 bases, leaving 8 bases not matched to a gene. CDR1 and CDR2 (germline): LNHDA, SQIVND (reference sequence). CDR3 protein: CASMARDRGSIQYF. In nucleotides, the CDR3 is TGTGCCAGTATGGCCCGGGACAGGGGGTCCATTCAGTACTTC. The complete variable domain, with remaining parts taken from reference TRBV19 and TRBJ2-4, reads DGGITQSPKYLFRKEGQNVTLSCEQNLNHDAMYWYRQDPGQGLRLIYYSQIVNDFQKGDIAEGYSVSREKKESFPLTVTSAQKNPTAFYLCASMARDRGSIQYFGAGTRLSVL.

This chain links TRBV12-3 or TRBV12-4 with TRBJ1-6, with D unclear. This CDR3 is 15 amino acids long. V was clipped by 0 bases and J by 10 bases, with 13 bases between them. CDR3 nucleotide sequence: TGTGCCAGCAGTTTAGCCAACCGCGGGAGCTCACCCCTCCACTTT. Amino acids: CASSLANRGSSPLHF.

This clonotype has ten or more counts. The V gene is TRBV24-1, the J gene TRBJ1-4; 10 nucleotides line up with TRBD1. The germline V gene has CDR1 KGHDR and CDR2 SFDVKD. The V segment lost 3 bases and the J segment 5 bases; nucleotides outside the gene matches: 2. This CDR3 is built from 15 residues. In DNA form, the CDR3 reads TGTGCCACCAGTGATCCGGGACAGGGGAATGAAAAACTGTTTTTT. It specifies CATSDPGQGNEKLFF.

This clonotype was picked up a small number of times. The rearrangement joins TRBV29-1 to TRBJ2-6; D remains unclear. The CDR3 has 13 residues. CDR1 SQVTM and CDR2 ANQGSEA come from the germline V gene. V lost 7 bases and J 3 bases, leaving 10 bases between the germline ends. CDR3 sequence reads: CSAHAYGANVLTF. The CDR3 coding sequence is TGCAGCGCCCACGCTTATGGGGCCAACGTCCTGACTTTC.

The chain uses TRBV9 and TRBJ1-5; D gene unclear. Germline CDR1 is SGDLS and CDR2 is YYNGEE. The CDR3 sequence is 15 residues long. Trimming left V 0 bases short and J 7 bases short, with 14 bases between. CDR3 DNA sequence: TGTGCCAGCAGCGTAGAGGCAGCCTTTGGGCAGCCCCAGCATTTT. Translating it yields CASSVEAAFGQPQHF.

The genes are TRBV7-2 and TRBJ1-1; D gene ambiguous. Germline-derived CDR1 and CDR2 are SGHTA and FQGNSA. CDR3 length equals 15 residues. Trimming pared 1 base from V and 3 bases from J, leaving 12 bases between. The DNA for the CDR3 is TGTGCCAGCAGCTTAGACTGGGATTGGGACACTGAAGCTTTCTTT. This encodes CASSLDWDWDTEAFF.

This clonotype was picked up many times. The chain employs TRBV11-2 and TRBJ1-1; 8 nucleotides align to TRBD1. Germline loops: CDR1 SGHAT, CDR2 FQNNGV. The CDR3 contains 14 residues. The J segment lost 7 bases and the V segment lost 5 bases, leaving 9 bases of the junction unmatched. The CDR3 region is CASSPPSRGREAFF. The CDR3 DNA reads TGTGCCAGCAGCCCCCCATCCAGGGGGCGTGAAGCTTTCTTT.

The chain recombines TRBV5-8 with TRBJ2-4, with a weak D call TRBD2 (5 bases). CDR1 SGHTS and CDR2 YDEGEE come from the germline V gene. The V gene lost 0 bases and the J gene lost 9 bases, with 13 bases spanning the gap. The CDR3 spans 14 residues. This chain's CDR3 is CASSLVRGQAIQYF. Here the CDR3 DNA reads TGTGCCAGCAGCTTGGTACGAGGGCAGGCCATTCAGTACTTC.

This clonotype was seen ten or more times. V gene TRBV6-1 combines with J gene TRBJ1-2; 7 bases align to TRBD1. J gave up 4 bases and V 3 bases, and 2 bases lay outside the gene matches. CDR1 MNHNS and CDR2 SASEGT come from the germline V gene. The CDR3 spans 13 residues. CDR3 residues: CASSDPGGYGYTF. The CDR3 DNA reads TGTGCCAGCAGTGACCCAGGGGGCTATGGCTACACCTTC.

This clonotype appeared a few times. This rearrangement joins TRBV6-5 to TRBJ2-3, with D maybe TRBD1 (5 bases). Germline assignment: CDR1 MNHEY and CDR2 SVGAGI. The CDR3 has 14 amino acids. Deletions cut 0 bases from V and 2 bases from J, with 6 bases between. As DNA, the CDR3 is TGTGCCAGCAGTTACTCGACAGTCACAGATACGCAGTATTTT. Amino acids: CASSYSTVTDTQYF.

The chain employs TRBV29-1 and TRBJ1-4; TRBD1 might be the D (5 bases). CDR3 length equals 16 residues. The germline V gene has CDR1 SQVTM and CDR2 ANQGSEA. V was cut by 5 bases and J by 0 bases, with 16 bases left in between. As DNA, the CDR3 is TGCAGCGTTATCTTCCGGGACGCTCCAACTAATGAAAAACTGTTTTTT. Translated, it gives CSVIFRDAPTNEKLFF.